These 29 T cell receptor beta chains were sequenced from one sample in a study of shared clonotypes between healthy human individuals. CD8 cells classed as naive were CD45RO-negative and positively selected for CCR7, excluding terminally differentiated effector memory CD45RA+ cells. This table comes from immunoSEQ multiplex PCR, and its TCRdb copy is limited to in-frame clones, with some not included. The data contain approximately 740,000 clones, 80% to 95% of them singletons. The sequenced sample consisted of naive CD8+ T cells sorted from blood. The receptors were gathered from a man under 40 in good health.

The gene calls are TRBV2 and TRBJ1-4, with D unresolved. V lost 3 bases and J 8 bases, leaving 10 bases between the germline ends. Germline V lookup: CDR1 SNHLY, CDR2 FYNNEI. The length of the CDR3 is 13 residues. The CDR3 region is CASSDSVGEKLFF. CDR3 nucleotide sequence: TGTGCCAGCAGTGATTCAGTGGGAGAAAAACTGTTTTTT.

V and J are TRBV7-8 and TRBJ1-5, with 9 positions matching TRBD1. This CDR3 region has 15 residues. Germline V CDR1 and CDR2: SGHVS, FQNEAQ. V lost 5 bases and J lost 4; bases outside the gene matches: 6. The CDR3 region has the DNA TGTGCCAGCAGCGGAGGGACAGGGCGAAATCAGCCCCAGCATTTT. This codes for CASSGGTGRNQPQHF.

The chain employs TRBV11-3 and TRBJ1-1; D gene ambiguous. The CDR3 totals 14 residues. Germline V CDR1 and CDR2: SGHNT, YENEEA. The ends were cut back, 0 bases at V and 3 bases at J, with 8 bases in the middle. For the CDR3, the DNA is TGTGCCAGCAGCTTAGAGTTCGGGGACACTGAAGCTTTCTTT. Encoded protein: CASSLEFGDTEAFF.

The chain has TRBV9 and TRBJ2-2; D gene uncertain. Germline CDR1 and CDR2: SGDLS and YYNGEE. The CDR3 is 14 amino acids. The CDR3 reads CASQPRPNTGELFF. In DNA, the CDR3 is TGTGCGTCCCAGCCCCGACCAAACACCGGGGAGCTGTTTTTT.

For this clone: Other DNA sequences within the sample encode an identical CDR3. This chain joins TRBV19 and TRBJ2-7; the match to TRBD1 covers 10 bases. J gave up 0 bases and V 3 bases, and 2 bases lay outside the gene matches. This CDR3 region has 15 residues. Per the germline V gene, CDR1 is LNHDA and CDR2 is SQIVND (reference sequence). CDR3 DNA: TGTGCCAGTAGTATGACAGGGGGCTTCTCCTACGAGCAGTACTTC. This codes for CASSMTGGFSYEQYF.

This chain links TRBV21-1 with TRBJ1-2. TRBV21-1 has pseudogene status. This CDR3 has 16 amino acids. The chain's CDR3 is CASSKGGRVGEDGYTF. The CDR3, as DNA: TGTGCCAGCAGCAAAGGGGGACGGGTAGGAGAAGATGGCTACACCTTC.

This chain connects TRBV11-2 to TRBJ2-7, with 7 bases matching TRBD2. Germline values: CDR1 SGHAT, CDR2 FQNNGV. V shed 4 bases, J shed 1 base, and the junction held 10 bases outside the gene matches. The CDR3 is made up of 16 amino acids. CDR3 protein: CASSSTTSAPSYEQYF. Here the CDR3 DNA reads TGTGCCAGCAGCTCAACAACTAGCGCCCCATCCTACGAGCAGTACTTC. Looking up the rest from reference TRBV11-2 and TRBJ2-7 gives the full variable domain: EAGVAQSPRYKIIEKRQSVAFWCNPISGHATLYWYQQILGQGPKLLIQFQNNGVVDDSQLPKDRFSAERLKGVDSTLKIQPAKLEDSAVYLCASSSTTSAPSYEQYFGPGTRLTVT.

V is TRBV27 and J is TRBJ1-1; D is ambiguous. Trimming pared 5 bases from V and 2 bases from J, leaving 12 bases between. This CDR3 is 14 amino acids long. Germline V gene lookup returns CDR1 MNHEY and CDR2 SMNVEV (reference sequence). The CDR3 sequence: CASSRISLNTEAFF. CDR3 coding DNA: TGTGCCAGCAGTAGGATAAGCCTAAACACTGAAGCTTTCTTT.

V usage is TRBV11-2 and J usage is TRBJ2-7; D is unclear. V was shortened by 1 base and J by 3 bases, with 10 bases between the two germline ends. The CDR3 is 14 residues long. Germline V gene data show CDR1 as SGHAT and CDR2 as FQNNGV. In DNA form, the CDR3 reads TGTGCCAGCAGCTTAGTTGCACCGAACTACGAGCAGTACTTC. Its protein is CASSLVAPNYEQYF.

The gene calls are TRBV28 and TRBJ2-5; no clear D. Trimming shortened V by 3 bases and J by 3 bases, and 17 bases separated the two germline ends. The germline gives CDR1 MDHEN, CDR2 SYDVKM. CDR3 length: 16 residues. This CDR3 reads CASSLGFGLGKETQYF. The CDR3 coding sequence is TGTGCCAGCAGTTTGGGGTTCGGGTTGGGGAAAGAGACCCAGTACTTC.

Concerning this clone itself: The identical CDR3 is also encoded by other nucleotide sequences in the sample. This chain links TRBV27 with TRBJ1-2, with D uncertain. The CDR3 runs to 14 residues. V was cut by 0 bases and J by 4 bases, with 9 bases left in between. Germline V gene lookup returns CDR1 MNHEY and CDR2 SMNVEV (reference sequence). As DNA, the CDR3 is TGTGCCAGCAGTTTATCACGCGGATCCTATGGCTACACCTTC. Translated, it gives CASSLSRGSYGYTF.

The rearrangement links TRBV11-2 to TRBJ2-2; 9 bases fit TRBD1. Looked up from germline, CDR1 is SGHAT and CDR2 is FQNNGV. The length of the CDR3 is 19 residues. The ends lost 0 bases at V and 6 bases at J; junction bases unmatched: 14. The CDR3 bases are TGTGCCAGCAGCTTAGACCCGGGACAGGGAATCAACAAGCCCGGGGAGCTGTTTTTT. Protein product: CASSLDPGQGINKPGELFF. The variable domain in full, completed from reference TRBV11-2 and TRBJ2-2, reads EAGVAQSPRYKIIEKRQSVAFWCNPISGHATLYWYQQILGQGPKLLIQFQNNGVVDDSQLPKDRFSAERLKGVDSTLKIQPAKLEDSAVYLCASSLDPGQGINKPGELFFGEGSRLTVL.

This chain joins TRBV9 and TRBJ1-1; D is possibly TRBD1 (6 bases). The length of the CDR3 is 14 residues. V lost 4 bases to trimming and J lost 1 base, with 11 bases between them. Germline assignment: CDR1 SGDLS and CDR2 YYNGEE. CDR3 DNA: TGTGCCAGCAGCCTAGGGACAACGAACACTGAAGCTTTCTTT. Translation gives CASSLGTTNTEAFF.

V and J are TRBV5-6 and TRBJ2-7; 10 positions agree with TRBD2. CDR1 SGHDT and CDR2 YYEEEE come from the germline V gene. The V segment lost 4 bases and the J segment 6 bases; nucleotides outside the gene matches: 4. CDR3 length: 13 amino acids. CDR3 sequence reads: CASSPLAGVEQYF. The CDR3 coding sequence is TGTGCCAGCAGCCCTCTAGCGGGAGTCGAGCAGTACTTC.

Only one count was recorded for this clone. Here the CDR3 reads CASSLGTGGYTGELFF. CDR3 nucleotides: TGTGCCAGTAGTCTCGGGACAGGGGGATACACCGGGGAGCTGTTTTTT. The genes are TRBV19 and TRBJ2-2, with 11 nucleotides matching TRBD1. This CDR3 comprises 16 residues. The ends lost 5 bases at V and 3 bases at J; junction bases unmatched: 5. Per germline, CDR1 LNHDA and CDR2 SQIVND (reference sequence).

V usage is TRBV25-1 and J usage is TRBJ1-2, with TRBD1 identical over 8 bases. The CDR3 spans 15 residues. The ends lost 4 bases at V and 1 base at J; junction bases unmatched: 5. Germline values: CDR1 MGHDK, CDR2 SYGVNS. The CDR3 DNA sequence: TGTGCCAGCAGTGTACCGGGACAGGATAACTATGGCTACACCTTC. Amino acids: CASSVPGQDNYGYTF.

The gene calls are TRBV11-2 and TRBJ2-3; no clear D. The germline gives CDR1 SGHAT, CDR2 FQNNGV. Deletions cut 3 bases from V and 0 bases from J, with 4 bases between. The CDR3 has 13 amino acids. The CDR3 DNA is TGTGCCAGCAGCTTTGAGAGCACAGATACGCAGTATTTT. Protein product: CASSFESTDTQYF. Full variable domain (missing parts from reference TRBV11-2 and TRBJ2-3): EAGVAQSPRYKIIEKRQSVAFWCNPISGHATLYWYQQILGQGPKLLIQFQNNGVVDDSQLPKDRFSAERLKGVDSTLKIQPAKLEDSAVYLCASSFESTDTQYFGPGTRLTVL.

The V gene is TRBV10-1, the J gene TRBJ2-3; D is undetermined. In germline, CDR1 is WNHNN, CDR2 SYGVQD (reference sequence). The V end was cut by 2 bases, the J end by 6 bases, with 9 bases between. This CDR3 is built from 13 residues. CDR3 residues: CASSENPPDTQYF. The CDR3 DNA follows: TGCGCCAGCAGTGAGAACCCACCCGATACGCAGTATTTT.

This chain uses TRBV6-6 with TRBJ2-5, with TRBD2 identical over 13 bases. The CDR3 runs 16 residues. Trimming cost V 4 bases and J 5 bases; bases outside gene matches: 7. Germline V gives CDR1 MNHNY, CDR2 SVGAGI (reference sequence). In DNA, the CDR3 is TGTGCCAGCAGTTTCGGACTAGCGGGAGATCCTGAGACCCAGTACTTC. Its protein product is CASSFGLAGDPETQYF.

This clone was picked up many times. A read error may be the cause here, since a much bigger clone is one base away. DNA for the CDR3: TGTGCCAGCAGTGACGCTAGCGGGAGCACAGATACGCAGTATTTT. It codes for CASSDASGSTDTQYF. This chain links TRBV6-4 with TRBJ2-3; 8 nucleotides line up with TRBD2. CDR3 length equals 15 residues. In germline, CDR1 is MRHNA, CDR2 SNTAGT. Trimming at V came to 2 bases and at J to 0 bases, leaving 1 base not matched to a gene.

With regard to this clone: Within the sample, other DNA sequences also encode this same CDR3. The V call is TRBV28, the J call TRBJ1-3; tentatively, D is TRBD1 (5 bases). Germline CDR1 MDHEN, CDR2 SYDVKM. The CDR3 totals 15 residues. V was trimmed by 3 bases and J by 4 bases, leaving 13 bases between them. In DNA form, the CDR3 reads TGTGCCAGCAGTTTGACCGGGGGATCGGGAAACACCATATATTTT. Protein product: CASSLTGGSGNTIYF. Combining the CDR3 with reference TRBV28 and TRBJ1-3 gives the whole variable domain DVKVTQSSRYLVKRTGEKVFLECVQDMDHENMFWYRQDPGLGLRLIYFSYDVKMKEKGDIPEGYSVSREKKERFSLILESASTNQTSMYLCASSLTGGSGNTIYFGEGSWLTVV.

The rearrangement uses TRBV27 and TRBJ2-5; D not resolved. V was shortened by 8 bases and J by 4 bases, with 14 bases between the two germline ends. The germline V gene has CDR1 MNHEY and CDR2 SMNVEV (reference sequence). The CDR3 runs to 13 residues. The CDR3 DNA reads as TGTGCCAGCGGCGTTCAAGAAGGAGAGACCCAGTACTTC. Amino acid sequence: CASGVQEGETQYF.

This chain joins TRBV7-3 and TRBJ2-1; 11 bases align to TRBD2. The CDR3 runs 16 residues. Germline lookup yields CDR1 SGHTA and CDR2 FQGTGA. After removal of 5 bases from V and 3 bases from J, the junction contained 6 bases not matched to a gene. The CDR3 here is CASSLGGTSGYNEQFF. CDR3 nucleotides: TGTGCCAGCAGCCTAGGGGGGACTAGCGGCTACAATGAGCAGTTCTTC.

Note on this clone: The sample holds other DNA sequences that translate to the same CDR3. V gene TRBV27 combines with J gene TRBJ2-7; 7 bases align to TRBD1. J gave up 2 bases and V 2 bases, and 0 bases lay outside the gene matches. CDR3 length equals 13 residues. Per the germline V gene, CDR1 is MNHEY and CDR2 is SMNVEV (reference sequence). DNA for the CDR3: TGTGCCAGCAGTTTAGGGACAGCCTACGAGCAGTACTTC. It encodes CASSLGTAYEQYF.

The rearrangement links TRBV14 to TRBJ2-7, with TRBD2 matching over 8 bases. The CDR3 spans 17 residues. Trimming removed 0 bases from V and 3 bases from J; junction bases left unmatched: 10. Germline V CDR1 and CDR2: SGHDN, FVKESK. The CDR3 sequence is CASSQEWVGGEYYEQYF. CDR3 sequence (DNA): TGTGCCAGCAGCCAAGAGTGGGTCGGGGGGGAATACTACGAGCAGTACTTC.

The chain joins TRBV28 to TRBJ2-7; 9 positions match TRBD2. This CDR3 spans 15 amino acids. Germline V lookup: CDR1 MDHEN, CDR2 SYDVKM. Trimming removed 5 bases from V and 2 bases from J; junction bases left unmatched: 7. DNA for the CDR3: TGTGCCAGCAGTACATCCGGGACTAGCCCCTACGAGCAGTACTTC. This translates into CASSTSGTSPYEQYF. Using reference TRBV28 and TRBJ2-7 for the parts outside the CDR3, the full variable domain is DVKVTQSSRYLVKRTGEKVFLECVQDMDHENMFWYRQDPGLGLRLIYFSYDVKMKEKGDIPEGYSVSREKKERFSLILESASTNQTSMYLCASSTSGTSPYEQYFGPGTRLTVT.

In this sample, this clone turned up once. Other DNA sequences of this sample code for an identical CDR3. V is TRBV29-1 and J is TRBJ2-1; TRBD2 aligns across 9 bases. The germline gives CDR1 SQVTM, CDR2 ANQGSEA. J lost 4 bases, V lost 4 bases, and 2 bases had no gene match. There are 13 residues in the CDR3. The CDR3 DNA sequence: TGCAGCGTTGGACTAGCGGTATACAATGAGCAGTTCTTC. Its protein product is CSVGLAVYNEQFF.

This clone turned up a few times. The genes are TRBV7-9 and TRBJ2-1, with TRBD2 as a possible D gene (6 bases). Germline loops: CDR1 SEHNR, CDR2 FQNEAQ (reference sequence). Between the trimmed V and J ends, which lost 1 base and 3 bases, there was a span of 13 bases. This CDR3 spans 16 amino acids. The CDR3 nucleotides are TGTGCCAGCAGCTTAGGAGGAGGGCTAGACTACAATGAGCAGTTCTTC. This sequence encodes CASSLGGGLDYNEQFF.

The rearrangement links TRBV6-5 to TRBJ2-7; 8 positions match TRBD2. This CDR3 has 15 residues. The junction had 10 bases not matched to a gene; V was cut back by 6 bases and J by 3 bases. CDR1 and CDR2 (germline): MNHEY, SVGAGI. The CDR3 reads CASSPGSGGVYEQYF. CDR3 nucleotide sequence: TGTGCCAGCAGCCCGGGGTCGGGGGGGGTCTACGAGCAGTACTTC.